This record looks at one T cell receptor (beta chain) sequence and its context. The data are from a study of blood T cell repertoires in COVID-19. Study context: From the United States, Italy and Spain came samples of acute and convalescent COVID-19. PBMCs, B-cell-depleted T cells, or T cells were the source of the cDNA or gDNA that made up the material.

Study processing details: By means of reference gene primer amplification, nucleated cell counts were estimated. Repertoires were generated with immunoSEQ multiplex PCR, while TCRdb's copy carries only in-frame clones and drops some. V and J calls and clone size are copied from that table; D and trimming were computed from the DNA. This sample has 45,000 to 55,000 clones, with around 84% found just once. The sequenced sample consisted of peripheral blood. The receptor was isolated from a human donor in a cohort sampled during active COVID-19.

The CDR3 region has the DNA TGTGCCAGCAGCTTGGAAGGGGTAGATACGCAGTATTTT. Amino acid sequence: CASSLEGVDTQYF. The V and J genes are TRBV5-4 and TRBJ2-3; D might be TRBD1 (5 bases). This CDR3 spans 13 amino acids. Trimming took off 0 bases at V and 5 bases at J, with 7 bases between the two ends. CDR1 is SGHNT, CDR2 YYREEE, per germline (reference sequence).